The TCR beta chain described here comes from a study of T cells in Graves' hyperthyroidism and ophthalmopathy. This clonotype was seen ten or more times. Researchers took RNA transcripts and amplified the TCR beta CDR3 regions from them. First-round RT-PCR of the TCR CDR3 relied on the HTBI primer set. One entry per CDR3 protein results from TCRdb running MiXCR on the multiplex PCR reads. Seen here are about 760,000 distinct CDR3 sequences, approximately 36% observed once, and the top ten hold roughly 30%. The specimen sequenced was blood. This TCR derives from a woman aged 40 to 50 with Graves' hyperthyroidism.

This CDR3 reads CATGAWEAFF. The CDR3 nucleotides read TGTGCCACCGGGGCCTGGGAAGCTTTCTTT. This sequence joins TRBV12-3 or TRBV12-4 and TRBJ1-1; the D gene is possibly TRBD1 (5 bases). CDR3 length equals 10 residues. The germline V and J ends were trimmed by 10 bases and 8 bases, with 11 bases remaining between them.